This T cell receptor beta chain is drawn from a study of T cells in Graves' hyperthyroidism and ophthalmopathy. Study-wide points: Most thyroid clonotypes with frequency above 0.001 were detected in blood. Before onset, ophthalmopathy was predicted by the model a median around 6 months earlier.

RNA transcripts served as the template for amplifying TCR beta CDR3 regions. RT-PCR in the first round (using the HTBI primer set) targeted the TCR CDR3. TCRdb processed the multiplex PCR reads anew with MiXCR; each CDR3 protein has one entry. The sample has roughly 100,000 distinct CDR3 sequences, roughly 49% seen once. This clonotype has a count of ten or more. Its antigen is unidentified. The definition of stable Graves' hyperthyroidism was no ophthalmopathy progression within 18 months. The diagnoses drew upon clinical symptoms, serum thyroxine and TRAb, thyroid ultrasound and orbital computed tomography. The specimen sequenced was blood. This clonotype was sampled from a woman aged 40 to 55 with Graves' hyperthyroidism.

CDR3 DNA: TGCAGCTCGTTGGGGCTGGGGGAGACCCAGTACTTC. The encoded protein is CSSLGLGETQYF. J is TRBJ2-5 and V is TRBV29-1, with D perhaps matching TRBD1 (5 bases). This CDR3 is built from 12 residues. Trimming stripped 8 bases from V and 5 bases from J, with 15 bases between. The germline V gene encodes CDR1 SQVTM and CDR2 ANQGSEA.